This T cell receptor (beta chain) was profiled in a study of chemoradiotherapy in HPV16-positive cancers. Measured with immunoSEQ multiplex PCR; TCRdb has only the in-frame clones, and not every one. The repertoire holds 13,000 or so clones, approximately 85% seen once, with more than 4.5% in the top ten. For this clone: Antigen unknown.

Whole-study findings and limits: Better recurrence-free survival went with HPV-responsive T-cell expansion in HPV16-positive patients.

J gave up 3 bases and V 2 bases, and 5 bases lay outside the gene matches. Germline V gene data show CDR1 as SGHRS and CDR2 as YFSETQ. The CDR3 consists of 16 residues. V and J are TRBV5-1 and TRBJ2-3, with TRBD2 matching over 11 bases. This material consisted of blood, taken from a patient who underwent chemoradiotherapy. This sequence originates from a human donor with HPV-associated anogenital cancer. This CDR3 is CASSLIAGGRTDTQYF. The CDR3 DNA reads TGCGCCAGCAGCTTAATAGCGGGGGGGCGTACAGATACGCAGTATTTT.